Given below is one TCR beta chain in context. The record originates from a study of OX40 agonist ivuxolimab in advanced cancers. Generated by immunoSEQ multiplex PCR, the TCRdb table keeps only in-frame clones and is missing some. The sample lists approximately 79,000 clones; around 90% were seen once. Sequencing was performed on CD4+ or CD8+ T cells sorted from blood, taken in a trial of the OX40 agonist ivuxolimab. This clonotype originated in an adult with an advanced solid tumor such as melanoma, head and neck, liver or kidney cancer.

CDR3 sequence: CASRVTWAPYGYTF. The CDR3 region has the DNA TGTGCCAGCAGAGTTACTTGGGCACCATATGGCTACACCTTC. This chain links TRBV6-5 with TRBJ1-2; D is unresolved. Germline lookup yields CDR1 MNHEY and CDR2 SVGAGI. The V and J ends lost 6 bases and 5 bases respectively, with 16 bases between them. The length of the CDR3 is 14 residues.